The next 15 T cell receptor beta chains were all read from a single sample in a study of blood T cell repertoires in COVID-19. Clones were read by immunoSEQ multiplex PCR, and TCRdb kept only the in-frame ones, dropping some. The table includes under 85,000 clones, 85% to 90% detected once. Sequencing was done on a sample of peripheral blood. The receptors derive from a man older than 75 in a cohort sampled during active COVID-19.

The CDR3 is CASSSRGTGANVLTF. The DNA of the CDR3 is TGCGCCAGCAGCTCCAGGGGGACTGGGGCCAACGTCCTGACTTTC. This chain uses TRBV5-1 with TRBJ2-6; 7 bases fit TRBD1. Trimming took 3 bases from V and 2 from J; bases not matched to a gene: 2. CDR1 and CDR2 from the germline V gene are SGHRS and YFSETQ. The CDR3 spans 15 residues.

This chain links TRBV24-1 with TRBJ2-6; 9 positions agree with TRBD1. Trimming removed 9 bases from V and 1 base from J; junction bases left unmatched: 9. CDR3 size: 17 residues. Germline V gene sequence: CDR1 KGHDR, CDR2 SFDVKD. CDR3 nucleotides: TGTGCCACCGCCTCCGGGACAGGGTTTTCTGGGGCCAACGTCCTGACTTTC. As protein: CATASGTGFSGANVLTF.

The CDR3 DNA sequence: TGTGCCAGCAGCTCCCCCGGGGAGGGTAACACTGAAGCTTTCTTT. Translation: CASSSPGEGNTEAFF. The rearrangement uses TRBV7-9 and TRBJ1-1; D unclear. Germline V gene lookup returns CDR1 SEHNR and CDR2 FQNEAQ (reference sequence). V was trimmed by 4 bases and J by 2 bases, leaving 14 bases between them. The CDR3 spans 15 residues.

CDR3 in DNA: TGTGCCAGCAGCCCGACGGACAGGGAGTTATCACCCCTCCACTTT. Amino acids: CASSPTDRELSPLHF. The chain recombines TRBV4-2 with TRBJ1-6; 8 positions agree with TRBD1. CDR3 length: 15 residues. V shed 4 bases and J 10 bases; nucleotides not matched to a gene: 9. The germline V gene encodes CDR1 LGHNA and CDR2 YNFKEQ.

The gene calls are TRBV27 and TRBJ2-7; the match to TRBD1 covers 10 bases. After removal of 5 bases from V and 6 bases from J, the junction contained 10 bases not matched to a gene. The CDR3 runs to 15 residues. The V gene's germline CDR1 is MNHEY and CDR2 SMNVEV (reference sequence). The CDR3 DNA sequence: TGTGCCAGCAGTACCGGGACAGGGGTGGTCTGCGAGCAGTACGTC. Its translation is CASSTGTGVVCEQYV.

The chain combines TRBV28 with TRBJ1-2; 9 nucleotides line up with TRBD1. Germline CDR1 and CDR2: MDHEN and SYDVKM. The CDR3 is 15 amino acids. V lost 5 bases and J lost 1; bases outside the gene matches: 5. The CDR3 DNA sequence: TGTGCCAGCAGTACAGGACAGGGGTTTAACTATGGCTACACCTTC. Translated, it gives CASSTGQGFNYGYTF.

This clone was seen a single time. DNA of the CDR3: TGTGCCAGCAGTTCTAGATCACGTGCGGGGCTGTGGATCCGGGGGGACGCAGATACGCAGTATTTT. It specifies CASSSRSRAGLWIRGDADTQYF. The chain recombines TRBV28 with TRBJ2-3; 7 bases align to TRBD2. The CDR3 length is 22 residues. The trim removed 4 bases at V and 4 bases at J, leaving 29 bases unmatched. Per germline, CDR1 MDHEN and CDR2 SYDVKM.

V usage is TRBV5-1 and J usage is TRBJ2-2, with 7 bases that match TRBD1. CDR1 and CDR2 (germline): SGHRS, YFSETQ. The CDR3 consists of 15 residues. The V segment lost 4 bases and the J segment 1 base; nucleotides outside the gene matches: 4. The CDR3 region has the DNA TGCGCCAGCAGCACCAGACAGGGGAACACCGGGGAGCTGTTTTTT. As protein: CASSTRQGNTGELFF.

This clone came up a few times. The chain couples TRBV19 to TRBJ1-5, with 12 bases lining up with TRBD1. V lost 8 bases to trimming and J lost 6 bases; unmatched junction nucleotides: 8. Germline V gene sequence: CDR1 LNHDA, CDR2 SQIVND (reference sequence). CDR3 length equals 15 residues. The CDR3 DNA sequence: TGTGCCAGTCAACCGGGACAGGGGGCGGGTCAGCCCCAGCATTTT. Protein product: CASQPGQGAGQPQHF. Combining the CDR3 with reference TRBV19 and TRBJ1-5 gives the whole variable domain DGGITQSPKYLFRKEGQNVTLSCEQNLNHDAMYWYRQDPGQGLRLIYYSQIVNDFQKGDIAEGYSVSREKKESFPLTVTSAQKNPTAFYLCASQPGQGAGQPQHFGDGTRLSIL.

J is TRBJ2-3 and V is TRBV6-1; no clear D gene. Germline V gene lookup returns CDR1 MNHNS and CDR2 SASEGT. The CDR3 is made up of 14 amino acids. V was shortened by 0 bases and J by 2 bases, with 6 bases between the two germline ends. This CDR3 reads CASSEAADTDTQYF. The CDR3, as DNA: TGTGCCAGCAGTGAAGCAGCCGACACAGATACGCAGTATTTT.

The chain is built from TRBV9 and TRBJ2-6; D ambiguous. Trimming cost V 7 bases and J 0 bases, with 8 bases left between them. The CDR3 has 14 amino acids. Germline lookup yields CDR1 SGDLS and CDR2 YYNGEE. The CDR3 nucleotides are TGTGCCAGCTCTAGTTTCTCTGGGGCCAACGTCCTGACTTTC. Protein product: CASSSFSGANVLTF.

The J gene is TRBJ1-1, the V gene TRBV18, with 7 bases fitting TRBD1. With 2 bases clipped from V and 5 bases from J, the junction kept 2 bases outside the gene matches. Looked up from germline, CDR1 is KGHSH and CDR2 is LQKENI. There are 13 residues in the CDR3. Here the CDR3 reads CASSPKQGTEAFF. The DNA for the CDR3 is TGTGCCAGCTCACCAAAACAGGGGACTGAAGCTTTCTTT.

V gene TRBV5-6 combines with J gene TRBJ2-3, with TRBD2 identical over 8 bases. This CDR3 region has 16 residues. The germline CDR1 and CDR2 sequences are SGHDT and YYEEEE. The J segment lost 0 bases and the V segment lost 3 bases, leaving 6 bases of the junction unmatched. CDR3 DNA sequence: TGTGCCAGCAGCTACACAGCGGGGGACAGCACAGATACGCAGTATTTT. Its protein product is CASSYTAGDSTDTQYF.

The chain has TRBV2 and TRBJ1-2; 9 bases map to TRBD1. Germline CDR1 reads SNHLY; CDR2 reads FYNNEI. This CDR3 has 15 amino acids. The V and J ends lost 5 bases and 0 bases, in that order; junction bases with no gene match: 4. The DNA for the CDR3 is TGTGCCAGCAGTCGTACAGGGGGCGCTAACTATGGCTACACCTTC. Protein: CASSRTGGANYGYTF.

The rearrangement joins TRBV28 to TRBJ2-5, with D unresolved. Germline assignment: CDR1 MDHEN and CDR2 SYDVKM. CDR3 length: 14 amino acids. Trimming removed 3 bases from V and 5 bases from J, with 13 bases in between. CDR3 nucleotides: TGTGCCAGCAGTTTGCATCAGTACCCGGAGACCCAGTACTTC. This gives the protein CASSLHQYPETQYF.